The 2 T cell receptor beta chains below were found in one sample sequenced in a study of T cell responses to AZD1222 COVID-19 vaccine. The protocol was immunoSEQ multiplex PCR, while the TCRdb copy is restricted to in-frame clones and leaves out a portion. The data show approximately 67,000 clones, approximately 90% seen once. This specimen consisted of peripheral blood, obtained on day 0 of AZD1222 vaccination. These receptors were collected from an adult in good health.

The V call is TRBV15, the J call TRBJ2-2; TRBD1 might be the D (5 bases). Germline V gene data show CDR1 as LNHNV and CDR2 as YYDKDF (reference sequence). This CDR3 is 13 amino acids long. V dropped 5 bases and J dropped 8 bases, with 12 bases sitting between them. CDR3 nucleotides: TGTGCCACCAGCTGGAGTAGGGGTGGGGAGCTGTTTTTT. Protein product: CATSWSRGGELFF.

V gene TRBV2 combines with J gene TRBJ2-3, with 9 bases identical to TRBD1. V lost 9 bases and J lost 1; bases outside the gene matches: 2. There are 13 residues in the CDR3. CDR1 is SNHLY, CDR2 FYNNEI, per germline. For the CDR3, the DNA is TGTGCCAGTAGGACAGGGGGCACAGATACGCAGTATTTT. Protein product: CASRTGGTDTQYF. Full variable domain (rest looked up from reference TRBV2 and TRBJ2-3): EPEVTQTPSHQVTQMGQEVILRCVPISNHLYFYWYRQILGQKVEFLVSFYNNEISEKSEIFDDQFSVERPDGSNFTLKIRSTKLEDSAMYFCASRTGGTDTQYFGPGTRLTVL.